The 19 T cell receptor beta chains below all came from one sample that was sequenced in a study of blood T cell repertoires in COVID-19 (TCRdb year 2020). Library preparation was by the immunoSEQ multiplex PCR assay. TCRdb took this table from immuneACCESS and kept in-frame rearrangements with V and J called. Such tables lack part of the clones; where checked against another copy, unresolved V genes explain under half of the gap, and the rest is unexplained. This sample is represented by roughly 430,000 clones; 88% of them were singletons. The ten most abundant clones make up approximately 2% of the sample. The source material was PBMCs or T cells enriched from blood (not recorded which). The receptors stem from a middle-aged woman with acute COVID-19.

The chain is built from TRBV3-1 (or the pseudogene TRBV3-2) and TRBJ2-7; D is unclear. This CDR3 is built from 14 residues. Looked up from germline, CDR1 is LGHDT and CDR2 is YNNKEL (reference sequence). The V end lost 1 base, the J end lost 0 bases, and 7 bases lay between the germline ends. CDR3 sequence: CASSQGRSSYEQYF. In nucleotides, the CDR3 is TGTGCCAGCAGCCAAGGTCGTAGCTCCTACGAGCAGTACTTC.

The V and J genes are TRBV5-6 and TRBJ2-1; 8 bases fit TRBD1. Per the germline V gene, CDR1 is SGHDT and CDR2 is YYEEEE. The CDR3 is 12 amino acids. V was pared by 7 bases and J by 7 bases, with 4 bases of the junction left unmatched. CDR3 in DNA: TGTGCCAGCGGACGGGACAGGAATGAGCAGTTCTTC. Its translation: CASGRDRNEQFF. Looking up the rest from reference TRBV5-6 and TRBJ2-1 gives the full variable domain: DAGVTQSPTHLIKTRGQQVTLRCSPKSGHDTVSWYQQALGQGPQFIFQYYEEEERQRGNFPDRFSGHQFPNYSSELNVNALLLGDSALYLCASGRDRNEQFFGPGTRLTVL.

This clone was found once. This chain connects TRBV29-1 to TRBJ2-7; 7 nucleotides line up with TRBD2. CDR3 length equals 12 residues. Germline V gene data show CDR1 as SQVTM and CDR2 as ANQGSEA. The V and J ends lost 5 bases and 2 bases, in that order; junction bases with no gene match: 3. The CDR3, as DNA: TGCAGCGTTACCGGGACTACCTACGAGCAGTACTTC. Protein sequence: CSVTGTTYEQYF.

The chain is built from TRBV29-1 and TRBJ1-2, with TRBD1 as a possible D gene (5 bases). CDR3 size: 11 residues. Trimming removed 1 base at V and 7 bases at J, with 7 bases between. Germline CDR1 reads SQVTM; CDR2 reads ANQGSEA. CDR3 DNA: TGCAGCGTTGAAGGGGGGGGTGGCTACACCTTC. Amino acids: CSVEGGGGYTF.

The genes are TRBV5-4 and TRBJ2-2; no clear D. The CDR3 runs to 15 residues. V dropped 0 bases and J dropped 4 bases, with 10 bases sitting between them. Germline-derived CDR1 and CDR2 are SGHNT and YYREEE (reference sequence). CDR3 in DNA: TGTGCCAGCAGCTTGGAAACAGCATCCACCGGGGAGCTGTTTTTT. This sequence encodes CASSLETASTGELFF.

V usage is TRBV2 and J usage is TRBJ1-1; 8 bases are a match to TRBD1. The germline gives CDR1 SNHLY, CDR2 FYNNEI. Trimming removed 6 bases from V and 4 bases from J; junction bases left unmatched: 7. CDR3 size: 14 residues. This CDR3 is CASRSDRAGTEAFF. The CDR3 DNA reads as TGTGCCAGCAGATCGGACAGGGCAGGCACTGAAGCTTTCTTT.

V usage is TRBV9 and J usage is TRBJ2-2, with TRBD1 as a possible D gene (5 bases). CDR1 SGDLS and CDR2 YYNGEE come from the germline V gene. V shed 4 bases and J shed 4 bases, with 14 bases lying between them. This CDR3 has 15 amino acids. This CDR3 reads CASSIQTDSTGELFF. The DNA for the CDR3 is TGTGCCAGCAGCATTCAGACAGACTCCACCGGGGAGCTGTTTTTT.

The chain links TRBV7-9 to TRBJ1-1; D gene unclear. The germline gives CDR1 SEHNR, CDR2 FQNEAQ (reference sequence). V lost 5 bases, J lost 5 bases, and 15 bases lay in between. The CDR3 has 14 amino acids. Here the CDR3 DNA reads TGTGCCAGCAGCCAAGCGGCTCGGACTACTGAAGCTTTCTTT. Translating it yields CASSQAARTTEAFF.

V usage is TRBV20-1 and J usage is TRBJ2-7, with TRBD1 identical over 8 bases. The CDR3 has 15 residues. Per germline, CDR1 DFQATT and CDR2 SNEGSKA (reference sequence). V shed 3 bases and J 0 bases; nucleotides not matched to a gene: 7. CDR3 sequence (DNA): TGCAGTGCTAGTTGGCAGGGGGCAGTCTCCTACGAGCAGTACTTC. Residues: CSASWQGAVSYEQYF.

Remarks on this clone: Other DNA sequences of this sample code for an identical CDR3. V gene TRBV3-1 (or the pseudogene TRBV3-2) combines with J gene TRBJ1-3; TRBD1 might be the D (5 bases). V was cut by 5 bases and J by 2 bases, with 10 bases left in between. CDR3 length: 14 residues. Per germline, CDR1 LGHDT and CDR2 YNNKEL (reference sequence). CDR3: CASSRQGTGNTIYF. CDR3 nucleotide sequence: TGTGCCAGCAGCAGGCAGGGAACTGGAAACACCATATATTTT.

This clone showed up just a few times. This chain connects TRBV29-1 to TRBJ1-1; no clear D. The CDR3 length is 11 residues. V shed 7 bases and J shed 4 bases, with 10 bases lying between them. CDR1 and CDR2 from the germline V gene are SQVTM and ANQGSEA. The chain's CDR3 is CSASLATEAFF. CDR3 nucleotides: TGCAGCGCCAGTTTGGCCACTGAAGCTTTCTTT.

The chain recombines TRBV5-1 with TRBJ2-2, with 9 bases lining up with TRBD1. The CDR3 is made up of 15 amino acids. With V trimmed by 5 bases and J by 4 bases, 6 bases remained unmatched. From germline, CDR1 is SGHRS and CDR2 YFSETQ. CDR3 nucleotides: TGCGCCAGCAGGCCAACAGGGGGCTCCACCGGGGAGCTGTTTTTT. It codes for CASRPTGGSTGELFF. Together with reference TRBV5-1 and TRBJ2-2, the CDR3 gives the full variable domain: KAGVTQTPRYLIKTRGQQVTLSCSPISGHRSVSWYQQTPGQGLQFLFEYFSETQRNKGNFPGRFSGRQFSNSRSEMNVSTLELGDSALYLCASRPTGGSTGELFFGEGSRLTVL.

The table lists this clone with a few counts. J is TRBJ1-2 and V is TRBV6-5, with D uncertain. Germline CDR1 is MNHEY and CDR2 is SVGAGI. V gave up 7 bases and J gave up 0 bases, with 15 bases separating them. The CDR3 has 15 amino acids. The CDR3 DNA sequence: TGTGCCAGCACCACCGCTTACTCCGCTAACTATGGCTACACCTTC. Translation: CASTTAYSANYGYTF.

This chain links TRBV19 with TRBJ1-1; no reliable D call. The ends were cut back, 6 bases at V and 1 base at J, with 9 bases in the middle. There are 13 residues in the CDR3. Germline CDR1 is LNHDA and CDR2 is SQIVND (reference sequence). CDR3 amino acids: CASSQERNTEAFF. CDR3 bases: TGTGCCAGTAGCCAGGAACGGAACACTGAAGCTTTCTTT.

CDR3 sequence: CASSLRGEDTDTQYF. The CDR3 nucleotides read TGTGCCAGCAGCTTGCGGGGGGAAGACACAGATACGCAGTATTTT. The V gene is TRBV7-9, the J gene TRBJ2-3, with 8 bases fitting TRBD2. CDR3 length: 15 residues. The germline CDR1 and CDR2 sequences are SEHNR and FQNEAQ (reference sequence). Trimming removed 3 bases from V and 2 bases from J; junction bases left unmatched: 4.

The chain employs TRBV28 and TRBJ2-7; D is perhaps TRBD2 (6 bases). CDR3 size: 15 residues. Trimming shortened V by 7 bases and J by 0 bases, and 16 bases separated the two germline ends. Germline V gene sequence: CDR1 MDHEN, CDR2 SYDVKM. CDR3 sequence reads: CASTVGLSDSYEQYF. CDR3 in DNA: TGTGCCAGCACCGTAGGACTAAGCGACTCCTACGAGCAGTACTTC.

The rearrangement uses TRBV19 and TRBJ1-1; 9 bases agree with TRBD1. In germline, CDR1 is LNHDA, CDR2 SQIVND (reference sequence). The ends lost 7 bases at V and 1 base at J; junction bases unmatched: 7. This CDR3 is 15 amino acids long. The CDR3 DNA reads TGTGCCAGTAACCAGTACAGGGGGCGGAACACTGAAGCTTTCTTT. It codes for CASNQYRGRNTEAFF.

The chain links TRBV5-8 to TRBJ2-1; 8 nucleotides line up with TRBD1. The CDR3 is made up of 16 amino acids. Germline assignment: CDR1 SGHTS and CDR2 YDEGEE. Trimming cost V 0 bases and J 6 bases; bases outside gene matches: 8. CDR3 amino acids: CASSLEDREPPNEQFF. CDR3 DNA: TGTGCCAGCAGCTTGGAGGACAGGGAGCCCCCCAATGAGCAGTTCTTC.

The rearrangement links TRBV6-5 to TRBJ1-5; TRBD1 might be the D (6 bases). Germline CDR1 is MNHEY and CDR2 is SVGAGI. V lost 6 bases and J lost 2, with 11 bases in between. The CDR3 totals 14 residues. This CDR3 is CASSTRTGNQPQHF. DNA for the CDR3: TGTGCCAGCAGCACCAGGACAGGCAATCAGCCCCAGCATTTT.